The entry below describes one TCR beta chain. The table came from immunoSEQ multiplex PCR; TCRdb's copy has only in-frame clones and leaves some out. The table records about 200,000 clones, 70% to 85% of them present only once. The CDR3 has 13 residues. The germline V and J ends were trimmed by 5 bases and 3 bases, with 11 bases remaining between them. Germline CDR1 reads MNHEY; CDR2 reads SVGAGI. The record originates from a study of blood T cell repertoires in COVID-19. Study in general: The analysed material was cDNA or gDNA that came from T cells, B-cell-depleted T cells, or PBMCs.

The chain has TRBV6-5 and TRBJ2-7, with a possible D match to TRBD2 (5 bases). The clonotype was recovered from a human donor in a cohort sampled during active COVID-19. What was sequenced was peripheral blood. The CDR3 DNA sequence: TGTGCCAGCAGTAGGACTGGGTTCTACGAGCAGTACTTC. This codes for CASSRTGFYEQYF.